This T cell receptor (beta chain) was recorded in a study of identical twins. Findings and caveats of the study: Weaker excess sharing between twins was seen in beta out-of-frame sequences.

This clonotype was detected only a few times. Antigen specificity is unknown. The CDR3 is 15 residues long. With 6 bases removed from V and 6 bases from J, the gap between germline ends came to 21 bases. MiXCR was run by TCRdb on the 5' RACE reads, yielding one entry per CDR3 protein. The sample lists some 900,000 distinct CDR3 sequences, more than 9% occurring once. The sample also formed part of further work on yellow fever vaccine responses in identical twins.

The chain carries TRBV12-3 or TRBV12-4 and TRBJ2-7; perhaps D is TRBD1 or TRBD2 (6 bases each). The sequenced material came from PBMCs. The receptor was derived from a woman aged 18-29 years in good health. This CDR3 reads CASSLAGHPNSEQYF. CDR3 DNA sequence: TGTGCCAGCAGCCTTGCGGGACATCCCAATTCCGAGCAGTACTTC.